These T cell receptor beta chains were read from a single sample in a study of shared clonotypes between healthy human individuals. This table comes from immunoSEQ multiplex PCR, and its TCRdb copy is limited to in-frame clones, with some not included. This sample has some 2,500,000 clones, with approximately 90% found just once. The sequencing input was naive CD4+ T cells from PBMCs. These TCRs come from a man younger than 35 in good health. Some clones in this sample may be carry-over from other donors' samples. Both conserved end residues are part of each CDR3. D genes are given only for firm matches. Only part of the rows carry a size: once, few, many, or a class if the clone is expanded.

>-|TRBJ2-5|TRBV29-1|-
TGCAGCGCCGCCGGTGGGGAAGAGACCCAGTACTTC
CSAAGGEETQYF
>TRBD2|TRBJ2-1|TRBV14|once
TGTGCCAGCAGCCAAGGTCGGGACTACTACTACAATGAGCAGTTCTTC
CASSQGRDYYYNEQFF
>-|TRBJ1-5|TRBV30|-
TGTGCCTGGAGGCCCGCAGGGCGAACTTATCAGCCCCAGCATTTT
CAWRPAGRTYQPQHF
>-|TRBJ2-7|TRBV7-8|-
TGTGCCAGCAGCTTAGTTTCTACCAGGAGCTCCTACGAGCAGTACTTC
CASSLVSTRSSYEQYF
>-|TRBJ2-3|TRBV7-9|-
TGTGCCAGCAGCTTAGTAGGTTCTGACACAGATACGCAGTATTTT
CASSLVGSDTDTQYF
>TRBD1|TRBJ2-3|TRBV5-8|-
TGTGCCAGCAGTGGGGGGACAGGCGATACCCGCACAGATACGCAGTATTTT
CASSGGTGDTRTDTQYF
>TRBD1|TRBJ2-7|TRBV19|few
TGTGCCAGTAGTAGCCGGGACAGGGTTCCCGAGCAGTACTTC
CASSSRDRVPEQYF
>-|TRBJ2-3|TRBV28|-
TGTGCCAGCAGTTTGTTTTCAGATACGCAGTATTTT
CASSLFSDTQYF
>-|TRBJ2-5|TRBV9|-
TGTGCCAGCAGCGTATCTGGGCACCAAGAGACCCAGTACTTC
CASSVSGHQETQYF
>-|TRBJ1-4|TRBV29-1|few
TGCAGCGTTGCGGCTGCTGCTAATGAAAAACTGTTTTTT
CSVAAAANEKLFF
>TRBD1|TRBJ1-2|TRBV28|-
TGTGCCAGCAGTTCCCAGGGGGATGGCTACACCTTC
CASSSQGDGYTF
>-|TRBJ1-1|TRBV19|-
TGTGCCAGTAGCCAGGCGGGGGGGTTTACTGAAGCTTTCTTT
CASSQAGGFTEAFF
>-|TRBJ2-3|TRBV2|-
TGTGCCAGCAGTGGACGACCGGGCGGCACAGATACGCAGTATTTT
CASSGRPGGTDTQYF
>-|TRBJ1-1|TRBV6-5|-
TGTGCCAGCAGTTACAGGGAGAGCACTGAAGCTTTCTTT
CASSYRESTEAFF
>-|TRBJ2-1|TRBV19|-
TGTGCCAGTATTAGCCGAGTGGATGAGCAGTTCTTC
CASISRVDEQFF
>TRBD1|TRBJ1-2|TRBV30|-
TGTGCCTGGGAGACCGGGACAGGGGCCCCTATGGGTGGCTACACCTTC
CAWETGTGAPMGGYTF
>-|TRBJ1-2|TRBV6-5|-
TGTGCCAGCAGCCTTGTGGGAGGGCGCCCTATAGGCTACACCTTC
CASSLVGGRPIGYTF
>-|TRBJ2-5|TRBV28|-
TGTGCCAGCGCCCGAGCAGCTAGCGAAGAGACCCAGTACTTC
CASARAASEETQYF
>TRBD1|TRBJ2-7|TRBV11-3|-
TGTGCCAGCAGCTCCATGGGGTGGGGACAGGGAGACTACGAGCAGTACTTC
CASSSMGWGQGDYEQYF
>-|TRBJ2-7|TRBV30|-
TGTGCCTGGAGTGACGGGAAGGGCTACGAGCAGTACTTC
CAWSDGKGYEQYF
>TRBD1|TRBJ1-2|TRBV10-3|-
TGTGCCATCAGTGGACCACAGGGGGCCGGTAACTATGGCTACACCTTC
CAISGPQGAGNYGYTF
>-|TRBJ2-3|TRBV9|-
TGTGCCAGCAGCGTAGGCGGAGGGGCAGATACGCAGTATTTT
CASSVGGGADTQYF
>-|TRBJ1-1|TRBV28|-
TGTGCCAGCGAGGTATCTCCGATGAACACTGAAGCTTTCTTT
CASEVSPMNTEAFF
>-|TRBJ2-1|TRBV11-2|-
TGTGCCAGCAGACCAAACCGGGCGGGGCTCTACAATGAGCAGTTCTTC
CASRPNRAGLYNEQFF
>-|TRBJ1-4|TRBV4-2|-
TGTGCCAGCAGCCAAGAAGGCCCAGGCCGTAATGAAAAACTGTTTTTT
CASSQEGPGRNEKLFF
>-|TRBJ1-2|TRBV7-2|-
TGTGCCAGCAGCTTAGACTATGGCTACACCTTC
CASSLDYGYTF
>-|TRBJ2-7|TRBV18|-
TGTGCCAGCTCACCACAGACATCTAGCTACGAGCAGTACTTC
CASSPQTSSYEQYF
>TRBD1|TRBJ2-7|TRBV28|-
TGTGCCAGCAGCTCCGGCGAGGACAGGCCTCCCTACGAGCAGTACTTC
CASSSGEDRPPYEQYF
>-|TRBJ2-7|TRBV7-8|-
TGTGCCAGCAGCTTAAGTCCGGCATACGAGCAGTACTTC
CASSLSPAYEQYF
>-|TRBJ2-2|TRBV10-3|-
TGTGCCATCAGTGAGTCGGGCGGGGAGCTGTTTTTT
CAISESGGELFF
>-|TRBJ2-5|TRBV9|-
TGTGCCAGCAGCAGTAGGTCGAGTTTTGTGGAGACCCAGTACTTC
CASSSRSSFVETQYF
>-|TRBJ2-1|TRBV29-1|-
TGCAGCGTGGGAAGGGGGTTCTCCTACAATGAGCAGTTCTTC
CSVGRGFSYNEQFF
>-|TRBJ2-7|TRBV29-1|-
TGCAGCGTTGTTGCCTCGGGCTACGAGCAGTACTTC
CSVVASGYEQYF